This TCR beta chain was recorded in a study of siplizumab effects on memory and regulatory T cells. Study outcomes and limitations: Naive T cells seemed more diverse than memory cells and seemed major alloresponse contributors. The drug siplizumab significantly decreased the alloreactive sequences that could be traced to unstimulated CD4+ memory cells. Roughly 75-97% of proliferating clones (CD4+ or CD8+) could not be assigned a naive or memory phenotype. A minor share of alloreactive clones matched unstimulated subsets.

The length of the CDR3 is 15 residues. CDR1 and CDR2 (germline): SGHKS, YYEKEE (reference sequence). Trimming took off 3 bases at V and 7 bases at J, with 20 bases between the two ends. This clone showed up just once. Its antigen is undetermined. Repertoires were generated with immunoSEQ multiplex PCR, while TCRdb's copy carries only in-frame clones and drops some. The data contain tens of thousands of clones, 93% of them singletons. Sequenced input: CD8+ T cells sorted from blood. The chain links TRBV5-5 to TRBJ2-7; D may be TRBD1 or TRBD2 (5 bases each). The TCR was taken from a human donor in good health. The CDR3 reads CASSSPGTVSLEQYF. CDR3 bases: TGTGCCAGCAGCTCTCCCGGGACGGTGTCCTTAGAGCAGTACTTC.